The sample holds many counts of the clone carrying this T cell receptor beta chain. What it binds is not known. The CDR3 contains 15 residues. Trimming stripped 7 bases from V and 1 base from J, with 16 bases between. The germline gives CDR1 MNHEY, CDR2 SVGAGI. Time point meaning: blood at routine non-recurrence follow-up after resection. TCRs were sequenced from unsorted whole RNA of tumor, nontumor lung or PBMC. Carried by each TCR cDNA molecule was a unique molecular identifier. From the 5' RACE reads, TCRdb called clonotypes with MiXCR, one entry per CDR3 protein. Of over 40,000 distinct CDR3 sequences listed, around 11% are singletons. This sample is part of a study of spatial heterogeneity in lung cancer. The study, taken as a whole, reports: Blood carried ubiquitous expanded tumor TCRs more at resection than follow-up.

V gene TRBV6-5 combines with J gene TRBJ2-5, with TRBD1 as a possible D gene (6 bases). The starting material was PBMCs, obtained at follow-up. The sequence came from a male donor with early-stage non-small cell lung cancer. This chain's CDR3 is CASTALTGGQETQYF. The CDR3 DNA reads TGTGCCAGCACCGCGTTGACAGGCGGCCAAGAGACCCAGTACTTC.